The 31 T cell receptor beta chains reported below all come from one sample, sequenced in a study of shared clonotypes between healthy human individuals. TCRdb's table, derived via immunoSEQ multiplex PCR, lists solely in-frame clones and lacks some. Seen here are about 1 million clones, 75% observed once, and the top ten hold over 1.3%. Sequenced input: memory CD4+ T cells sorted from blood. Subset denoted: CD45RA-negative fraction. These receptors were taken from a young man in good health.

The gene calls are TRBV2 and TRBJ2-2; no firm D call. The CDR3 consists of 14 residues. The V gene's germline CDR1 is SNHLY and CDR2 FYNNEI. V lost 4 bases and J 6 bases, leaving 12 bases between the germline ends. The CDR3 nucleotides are TGTGCCAGCAGTGTGATAGGACGCGCCGGGGAGCTGTTTTTT. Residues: CASSVIGRAGELFF.

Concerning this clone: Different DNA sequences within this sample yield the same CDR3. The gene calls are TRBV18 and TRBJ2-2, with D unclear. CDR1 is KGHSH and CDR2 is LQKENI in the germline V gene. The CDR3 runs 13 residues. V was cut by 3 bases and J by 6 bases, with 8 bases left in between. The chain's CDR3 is CASSPLRAGELFF. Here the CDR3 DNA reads TGTGCCAGCTCACCTCTACGGGCCGGGGAGCTGTTTTTT.

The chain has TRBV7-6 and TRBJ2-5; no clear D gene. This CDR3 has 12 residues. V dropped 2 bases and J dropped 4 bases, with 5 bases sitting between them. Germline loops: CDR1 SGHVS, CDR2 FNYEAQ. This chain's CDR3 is CASSLFSETQYF. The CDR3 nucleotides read TGTGCCAGCAGCTTATTTTCAGAGACCCAGTACTTC.

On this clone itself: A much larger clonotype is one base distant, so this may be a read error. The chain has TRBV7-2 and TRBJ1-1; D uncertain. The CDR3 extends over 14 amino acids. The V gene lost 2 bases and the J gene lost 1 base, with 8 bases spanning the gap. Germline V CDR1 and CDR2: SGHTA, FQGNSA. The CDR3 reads CASSLSRGNTEAFF. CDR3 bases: TGTGCCAGCAGCTTATCACGGGGGAACACTGAAGCTTTCTTT. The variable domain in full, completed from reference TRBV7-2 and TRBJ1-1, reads GAGVSQSPSNKVTEKGKDVELRCDPISGHTALYWYRQSLGQGLEFLIYFQGNSAPDKSGLPSDRFSAERTGGSVSTLTIQRTQQEDSAVYLCASSLSRGNTEAFFGQGTRLTVV.

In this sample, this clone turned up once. Written as DNA, the CDR3 is TGTGCCTGGAGTCGACCTATGGGACTATTAGCGCAGTTCTTC. Protein product: CAWSRPMGLLAQFF. The chain couples TRBV30 to TRBJ2-1; 7 bases are shared with TRBD2. The germline CDR1 and CDR2 sequences are GTSNPN and SVGIG (reference sequence). Trimming at V came to 2 bases and at J to 12 bases, leaving 13 bases not matched to a gene. The length of the CDR3 is 14 residues.

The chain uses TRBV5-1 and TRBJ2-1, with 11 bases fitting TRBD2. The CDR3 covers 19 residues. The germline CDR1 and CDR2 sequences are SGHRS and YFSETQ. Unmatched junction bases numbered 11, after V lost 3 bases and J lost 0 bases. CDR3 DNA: TGCGCCAGCAGCTGGCGGACTAGCGGGCTCTGGAGCTCCTACAATGAGCAGTTCTTC. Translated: CASSWRTSGLWSSYNEQFF.

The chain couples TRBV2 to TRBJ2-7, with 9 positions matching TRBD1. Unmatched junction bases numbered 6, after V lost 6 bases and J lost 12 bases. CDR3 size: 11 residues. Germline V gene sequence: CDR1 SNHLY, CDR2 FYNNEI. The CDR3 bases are TGTGCCAGCAGCCCTGGACAGGGGTGGTACTTC. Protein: CASSPGQGWYF. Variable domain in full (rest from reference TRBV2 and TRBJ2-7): EPEVTQTPSHQVTQMGQEVILRCVPISNHLYFYWYRQILGQKVEFLVSFYNNEISEKSEIFDDQFSVERPDGSNFTLKIRSTKLEDSAMYFCASSPGQGWYFGPGTRLTVT.

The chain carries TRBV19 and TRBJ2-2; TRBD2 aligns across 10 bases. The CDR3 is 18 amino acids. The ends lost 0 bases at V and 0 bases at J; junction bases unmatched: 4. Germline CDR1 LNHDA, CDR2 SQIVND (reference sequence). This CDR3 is CASSIDTLAGTNTGELFF. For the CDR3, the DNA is TGTGCCAGTAGTATAGATACACTAGCGGGAACGAACACCGGGGAGCTGTTTTTT. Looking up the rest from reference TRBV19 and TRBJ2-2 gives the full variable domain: DGGITQSPKYLFRKEGQNVTLSCEQNLNHDAMYWYRQDPGQGLRLIYYSQIVNDFQKGDIAEGYSVSREKKESFPLTVTSAQKNPTAFYLCASSIDTLAGTNTGELFFGEGSRLTVL.

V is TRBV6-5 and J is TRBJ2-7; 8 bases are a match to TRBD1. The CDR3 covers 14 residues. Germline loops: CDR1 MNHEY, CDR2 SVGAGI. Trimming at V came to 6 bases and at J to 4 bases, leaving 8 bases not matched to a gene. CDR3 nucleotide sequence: TGTGCCAGCAGGGCCGGGACAGGTCCATACGAGCAGTACTTC. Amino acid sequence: CASRAGTGPYEQYF.

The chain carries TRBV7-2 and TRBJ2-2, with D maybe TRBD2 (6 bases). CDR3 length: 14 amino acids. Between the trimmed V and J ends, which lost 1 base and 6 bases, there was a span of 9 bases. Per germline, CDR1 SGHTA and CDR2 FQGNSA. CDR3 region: CASSLVGGAGELFF. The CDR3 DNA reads TGTGCCAGCAGCTTAGTAGGAGGGGCCGGGGAGCTGTTTTTT.

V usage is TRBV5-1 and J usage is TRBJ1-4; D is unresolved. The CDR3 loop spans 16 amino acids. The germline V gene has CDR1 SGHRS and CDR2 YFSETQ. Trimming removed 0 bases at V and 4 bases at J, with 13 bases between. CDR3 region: CASSLAVGPGNEKLFF. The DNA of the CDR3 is TGCGCCAGCAGCTTGGCCGTTGGGCCAGGTAATGAAAAACTGTTTTTT.

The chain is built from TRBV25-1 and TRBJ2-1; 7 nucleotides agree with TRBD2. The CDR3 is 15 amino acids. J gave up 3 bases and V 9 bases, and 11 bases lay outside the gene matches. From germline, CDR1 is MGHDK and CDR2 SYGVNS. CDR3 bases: TGTGCCAGTCGGCCAAGCGGGAACGTCTACAATGAGCAGTTCTTC. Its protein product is CASRPSGNVYNEQFF. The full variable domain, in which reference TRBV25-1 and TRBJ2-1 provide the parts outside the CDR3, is EADIYQTPRYLVIGTGKKITLECSQTMGHDKMYWYQQDPGMELHLIHYSYGVNSTEKGDLSSESTVSRIRTEHFPLTLESARPSHTSQYLCASRPSGNVYNEQFFGPGTRLTVL.

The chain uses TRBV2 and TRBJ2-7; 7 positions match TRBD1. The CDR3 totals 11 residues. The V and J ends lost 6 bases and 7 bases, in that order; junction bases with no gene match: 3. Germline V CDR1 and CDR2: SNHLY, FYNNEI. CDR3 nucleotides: TGTGCCAGCAGGACAGGGCAGGAGCAGTACTTC. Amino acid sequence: CASRTGQEQYF.

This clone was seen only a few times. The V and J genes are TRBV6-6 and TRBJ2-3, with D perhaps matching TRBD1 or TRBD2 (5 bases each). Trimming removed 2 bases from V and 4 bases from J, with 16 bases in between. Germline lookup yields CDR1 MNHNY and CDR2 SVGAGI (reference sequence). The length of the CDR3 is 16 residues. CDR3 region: CASSYTQEVRPDTQYF. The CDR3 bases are TGTGCCAGCAGTTACACACAGGAGGTCCGGCCAGATACGCAGTATTTT.

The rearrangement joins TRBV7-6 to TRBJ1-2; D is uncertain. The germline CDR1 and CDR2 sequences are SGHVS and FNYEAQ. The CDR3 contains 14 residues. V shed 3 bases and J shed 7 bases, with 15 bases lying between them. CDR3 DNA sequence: TGTGCCAGCAGCTTCGATGAGGAGGGCACTGGCTACACCTTC. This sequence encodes CASSFDEEGTGYTF.

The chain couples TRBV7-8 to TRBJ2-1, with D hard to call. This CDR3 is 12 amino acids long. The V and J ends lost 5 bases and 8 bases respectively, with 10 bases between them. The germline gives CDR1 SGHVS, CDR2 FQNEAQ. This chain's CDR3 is CASSLIGHEQFF. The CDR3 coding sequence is TGTGCCAGCAGCCTGATAGGGCATGAGCAGTTCTTC. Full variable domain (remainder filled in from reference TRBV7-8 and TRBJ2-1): GAGVSQSPRYKVAKRGQDVALRCDPISGHVSLFWYQQALGQGPEFLTYFQNEAQLDKSGLPSDRFFAERPEGSVSTLKIQRTQQEDSAVYLCASSLIGHEQFFGPGTRLTVL.

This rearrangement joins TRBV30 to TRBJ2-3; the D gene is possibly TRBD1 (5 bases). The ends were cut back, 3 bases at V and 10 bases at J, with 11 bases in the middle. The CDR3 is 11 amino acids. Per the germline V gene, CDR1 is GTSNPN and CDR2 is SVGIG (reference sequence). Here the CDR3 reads CAWSLLGPQYF. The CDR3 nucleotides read TGTGCCTGGAGCCTGCTGGGGCCGCAGTATTTT.

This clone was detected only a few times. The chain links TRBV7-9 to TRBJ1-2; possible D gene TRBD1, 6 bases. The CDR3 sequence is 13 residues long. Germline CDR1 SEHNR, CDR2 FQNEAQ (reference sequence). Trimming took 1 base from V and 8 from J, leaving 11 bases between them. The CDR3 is CASSLEGVTGYTF. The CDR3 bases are TGTGCCAGCAGCTTAGAGGGGGTGACCGGCTACACCTTC. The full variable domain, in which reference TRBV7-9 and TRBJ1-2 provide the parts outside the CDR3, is DTGVSQNPRHKITKRGQNVTFRCDPISEHNRLYWYRQTLGQGPEFLTYFQNEAQLEKSRLLSDRFSAERPKGSFSTLEIQRTEQGDSAMYLCASSLEGVTGYTFGSGTRLTVV.

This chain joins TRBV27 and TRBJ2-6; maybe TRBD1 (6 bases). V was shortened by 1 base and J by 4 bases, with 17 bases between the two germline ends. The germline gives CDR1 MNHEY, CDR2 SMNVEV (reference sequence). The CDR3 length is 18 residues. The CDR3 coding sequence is TGTGCCAGCAGTTTATTGACAGGCGCAGGGTCCGGGGCCAACGTCCTGACTTTC. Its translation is CASSLLTGAGSGANVLTF.

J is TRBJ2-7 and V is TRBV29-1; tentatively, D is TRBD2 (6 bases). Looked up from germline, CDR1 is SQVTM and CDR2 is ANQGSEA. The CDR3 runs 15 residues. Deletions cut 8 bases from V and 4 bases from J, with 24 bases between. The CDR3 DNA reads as TGCAGCACGTCCTCCAAGGGACTGTTCTCTTACGAGCAGTACTTC. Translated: CSTSSKGLFSYEQYF.

CDR3 sequence reads: CASSFALKPGDIQYF. CDR3 nucleotides: TGTGCCAGTAGTTTCGCACTGAAGCCGGGGGACATTCAGTACTTC. V gene TRBV19 combines with J gene TRBJ2-4, with a tentative D call TRBD2 (6 bases). This CDR3 comprises 15 residues. Germline V gene lookup returns CDR1 LNHDA and CDR2 SQIVND (reference sequence). V was pared by 5 bases and J by 8 bases, with 19 bases between.

The CDR3 loop is CASSLDQDYGYTF. The CDR3 bases are TGTGCCAGCTCACTCGACCAAGACTATGGCTACACCTTC. This rearrangement joins TRBV18 to TRBJ1-2; D ambiguous. Trimming cost V 4 bases and J 3 bases, with 9 bases left between them. This CDR3 spans 13 amino acids. Germline CDR1 reads KGHSH; CDR2 reads LQKENI.

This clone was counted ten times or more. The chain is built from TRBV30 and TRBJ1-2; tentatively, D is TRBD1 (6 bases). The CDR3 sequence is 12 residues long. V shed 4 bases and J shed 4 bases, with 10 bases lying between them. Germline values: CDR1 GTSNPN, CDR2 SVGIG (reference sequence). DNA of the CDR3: TGTGCCTGGATGGGGGGCACCTATGGCTACACCTTC. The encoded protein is CAWMGGTYGYTF.

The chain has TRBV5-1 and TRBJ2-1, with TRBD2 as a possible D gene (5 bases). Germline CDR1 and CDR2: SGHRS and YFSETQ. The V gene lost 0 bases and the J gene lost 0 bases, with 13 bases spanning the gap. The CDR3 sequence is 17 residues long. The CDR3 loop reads CASSLENQRNSYNEQFF. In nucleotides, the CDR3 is TGCGCCAGCAGCTTGGAAAATCAGCGGAACTCCTACAATGAGCAGTTCTTC. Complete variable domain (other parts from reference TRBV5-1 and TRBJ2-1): KAGVTQTPRYLIKTRGQQVTLSCSPISGHRSVSWYQQTPGQGLQFLFEYFSETQRNKGNFPGRFSGRQFSNSRSEMNVSTLELGDSALYLCASSLENQRNSYNEQFFGPGTRLTVL.

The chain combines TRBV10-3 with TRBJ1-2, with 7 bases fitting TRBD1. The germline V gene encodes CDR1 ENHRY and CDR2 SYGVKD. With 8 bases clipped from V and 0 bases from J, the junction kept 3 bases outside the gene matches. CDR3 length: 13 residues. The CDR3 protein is CAIQGEANYGYTF. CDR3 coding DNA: TGTGCCATCCAGGGGGAGGCTAACTATGGCTACACCTTC.

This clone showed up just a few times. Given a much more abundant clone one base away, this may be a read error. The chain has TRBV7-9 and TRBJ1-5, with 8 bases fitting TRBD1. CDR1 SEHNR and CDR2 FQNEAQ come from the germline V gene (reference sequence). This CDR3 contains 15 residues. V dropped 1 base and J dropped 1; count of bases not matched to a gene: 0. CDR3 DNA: TGTGCCAGCAGCTTAGGACAGGGGAGCAATCAGCCCCAGCATTTT. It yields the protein CASSLGQGSNQPQHF.

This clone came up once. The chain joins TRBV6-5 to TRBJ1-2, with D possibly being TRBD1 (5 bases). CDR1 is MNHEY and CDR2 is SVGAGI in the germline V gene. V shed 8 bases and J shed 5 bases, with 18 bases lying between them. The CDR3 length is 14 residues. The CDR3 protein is CASRTPRDSYGYTF. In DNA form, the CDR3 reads TGTGCCAGCCGGACCCCCAGGGACTCTTATGGCTACACCTTC.

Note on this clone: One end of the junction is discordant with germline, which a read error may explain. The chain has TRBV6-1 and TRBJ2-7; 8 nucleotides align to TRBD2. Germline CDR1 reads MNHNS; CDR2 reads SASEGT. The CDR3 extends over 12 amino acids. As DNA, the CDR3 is TGTGCCTGCAGCGGGGGAACCTACGAGCAGTACTTC. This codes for CACSGGTYEQYF.

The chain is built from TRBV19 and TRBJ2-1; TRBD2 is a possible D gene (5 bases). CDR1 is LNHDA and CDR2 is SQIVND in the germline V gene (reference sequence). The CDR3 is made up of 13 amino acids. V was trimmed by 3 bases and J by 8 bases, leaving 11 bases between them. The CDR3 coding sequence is TGTGCCAGTAGTATCCAAACGGGATATGAGCAGTTCTTC. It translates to CASSIQTGYEQFF.

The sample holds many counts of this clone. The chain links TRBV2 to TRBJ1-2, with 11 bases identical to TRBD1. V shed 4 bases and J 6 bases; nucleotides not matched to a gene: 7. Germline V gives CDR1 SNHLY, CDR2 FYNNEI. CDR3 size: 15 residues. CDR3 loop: CASSAYGQGANGYTF. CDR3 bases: TGTGCCAGCAGTGCGTACGGACAGGGGGCGAATGGCTACACCTTC.

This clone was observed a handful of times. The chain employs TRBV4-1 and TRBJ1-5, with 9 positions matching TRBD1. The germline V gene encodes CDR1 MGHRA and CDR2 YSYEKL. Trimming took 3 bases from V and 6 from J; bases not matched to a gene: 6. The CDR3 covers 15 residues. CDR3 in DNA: TGCGCCAGCAGCCAGGGTACAGGGGGCTTTCAGCCCCAGCATTTT. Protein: CASSQGTGGFQPQHF.